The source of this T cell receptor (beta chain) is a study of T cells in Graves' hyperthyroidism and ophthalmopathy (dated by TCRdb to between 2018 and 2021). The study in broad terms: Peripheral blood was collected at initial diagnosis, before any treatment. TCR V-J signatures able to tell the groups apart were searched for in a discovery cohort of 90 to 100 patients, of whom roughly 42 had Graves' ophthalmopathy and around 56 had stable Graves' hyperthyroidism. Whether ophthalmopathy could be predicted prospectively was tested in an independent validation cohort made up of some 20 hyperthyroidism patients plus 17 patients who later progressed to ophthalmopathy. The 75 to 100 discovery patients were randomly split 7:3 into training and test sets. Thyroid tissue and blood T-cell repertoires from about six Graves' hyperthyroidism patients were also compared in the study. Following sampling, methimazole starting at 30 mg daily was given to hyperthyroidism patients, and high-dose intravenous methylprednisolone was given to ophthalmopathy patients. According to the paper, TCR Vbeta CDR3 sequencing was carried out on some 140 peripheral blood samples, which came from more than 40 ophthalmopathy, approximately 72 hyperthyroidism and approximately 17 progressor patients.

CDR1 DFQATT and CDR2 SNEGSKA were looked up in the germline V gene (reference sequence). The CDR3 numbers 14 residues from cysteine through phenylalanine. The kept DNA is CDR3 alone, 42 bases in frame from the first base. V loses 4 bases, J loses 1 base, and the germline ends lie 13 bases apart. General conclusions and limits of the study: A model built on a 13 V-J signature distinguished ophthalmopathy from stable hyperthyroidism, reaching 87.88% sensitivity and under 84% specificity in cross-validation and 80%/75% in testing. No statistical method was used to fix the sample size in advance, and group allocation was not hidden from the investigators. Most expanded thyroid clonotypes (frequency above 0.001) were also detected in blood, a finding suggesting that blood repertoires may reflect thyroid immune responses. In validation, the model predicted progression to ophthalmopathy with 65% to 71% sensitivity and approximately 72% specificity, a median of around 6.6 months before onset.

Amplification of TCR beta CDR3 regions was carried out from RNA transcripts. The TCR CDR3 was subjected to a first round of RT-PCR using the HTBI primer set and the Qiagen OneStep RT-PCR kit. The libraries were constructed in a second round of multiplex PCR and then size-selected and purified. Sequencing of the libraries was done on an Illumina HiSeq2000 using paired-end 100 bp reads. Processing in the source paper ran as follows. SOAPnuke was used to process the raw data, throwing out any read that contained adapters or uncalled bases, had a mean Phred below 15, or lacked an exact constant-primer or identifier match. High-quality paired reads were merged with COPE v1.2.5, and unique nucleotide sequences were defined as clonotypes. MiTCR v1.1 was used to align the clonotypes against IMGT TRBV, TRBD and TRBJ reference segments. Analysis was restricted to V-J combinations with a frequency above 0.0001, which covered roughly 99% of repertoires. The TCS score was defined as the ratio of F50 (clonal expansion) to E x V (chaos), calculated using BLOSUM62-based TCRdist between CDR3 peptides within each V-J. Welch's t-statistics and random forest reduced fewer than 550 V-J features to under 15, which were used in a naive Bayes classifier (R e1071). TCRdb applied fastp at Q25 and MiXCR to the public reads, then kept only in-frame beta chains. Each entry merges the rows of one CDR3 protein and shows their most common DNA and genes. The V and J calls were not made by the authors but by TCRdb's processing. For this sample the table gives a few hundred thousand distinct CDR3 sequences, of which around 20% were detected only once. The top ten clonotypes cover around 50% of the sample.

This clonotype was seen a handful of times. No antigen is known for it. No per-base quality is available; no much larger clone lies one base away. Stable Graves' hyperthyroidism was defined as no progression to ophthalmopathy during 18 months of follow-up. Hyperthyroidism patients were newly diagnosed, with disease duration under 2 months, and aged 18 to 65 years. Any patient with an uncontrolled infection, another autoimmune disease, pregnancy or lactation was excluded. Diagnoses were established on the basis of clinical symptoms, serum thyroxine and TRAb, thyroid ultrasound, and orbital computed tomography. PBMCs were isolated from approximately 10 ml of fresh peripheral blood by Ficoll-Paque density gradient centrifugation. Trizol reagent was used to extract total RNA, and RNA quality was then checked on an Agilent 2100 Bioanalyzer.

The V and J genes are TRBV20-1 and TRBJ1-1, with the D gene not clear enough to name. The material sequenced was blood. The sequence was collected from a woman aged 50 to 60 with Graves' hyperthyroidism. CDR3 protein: CSAMVWFGNTEAFF. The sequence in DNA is TGCAGTGCTATGGTTTGGTTTGGGAACACTGAAGCTTTCTTT.